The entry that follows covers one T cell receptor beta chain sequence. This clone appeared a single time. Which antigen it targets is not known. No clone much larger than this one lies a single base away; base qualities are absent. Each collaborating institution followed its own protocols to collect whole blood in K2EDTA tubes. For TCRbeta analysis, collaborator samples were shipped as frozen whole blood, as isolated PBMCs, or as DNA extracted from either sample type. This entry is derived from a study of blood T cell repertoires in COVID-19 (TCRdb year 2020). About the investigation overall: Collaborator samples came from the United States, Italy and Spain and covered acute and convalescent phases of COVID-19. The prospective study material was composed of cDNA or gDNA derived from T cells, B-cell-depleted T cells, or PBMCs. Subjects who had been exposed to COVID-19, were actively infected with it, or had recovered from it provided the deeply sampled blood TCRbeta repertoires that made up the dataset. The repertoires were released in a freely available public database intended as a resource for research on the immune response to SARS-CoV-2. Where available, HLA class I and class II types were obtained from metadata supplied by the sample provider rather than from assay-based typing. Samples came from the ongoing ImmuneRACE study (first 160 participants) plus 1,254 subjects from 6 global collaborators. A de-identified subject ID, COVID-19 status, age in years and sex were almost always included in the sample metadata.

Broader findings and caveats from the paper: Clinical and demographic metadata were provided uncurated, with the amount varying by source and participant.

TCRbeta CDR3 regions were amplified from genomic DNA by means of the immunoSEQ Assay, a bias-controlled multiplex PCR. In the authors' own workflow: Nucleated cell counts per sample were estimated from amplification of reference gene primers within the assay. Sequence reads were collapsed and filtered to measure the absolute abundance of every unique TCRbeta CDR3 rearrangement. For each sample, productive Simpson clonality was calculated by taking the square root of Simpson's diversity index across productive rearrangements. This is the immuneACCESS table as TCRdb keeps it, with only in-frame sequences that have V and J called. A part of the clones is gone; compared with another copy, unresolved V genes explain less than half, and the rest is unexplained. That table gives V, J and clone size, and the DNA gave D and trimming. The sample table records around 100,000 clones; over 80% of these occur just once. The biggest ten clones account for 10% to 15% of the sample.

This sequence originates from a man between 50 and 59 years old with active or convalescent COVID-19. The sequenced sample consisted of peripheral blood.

The bases read TGTGCCAGTAGTATACGACTTGGACAGGAGGCCTACGAGCAGTACTTC. Its protein product is CASSIRLGQEAYEQYF. The rearrangement joined TRBV19 to TRBJ2-7; 7 central bases correspond to TRBD1. V is pruned by 2 bases and J by 2 bases, leaving 9 bases of the junction without a gene match. Including the terminal cysteine and phenylalanine, the CDR3 comprises 16 residues. Of all the DNA, just the CDR3 is kept, 48 bases in frame from base 1. In the germline V gene (reference sequence), CDR1 corresponds to LNHDA and CDR2 to SQIVND. Outside the CDR3, residues come from the reference TRBV19 and TRBJ2-7 proteins, so the full variable domain is: DGGITQSPKYLFRKEGQNVTLSCEQNLNHDAMYWYRQDPGQGLRLIYYSQIVNDFQKGDIAEGYSVSREKKESFPLTVTSAQKNPTAFYLCASSIRLGQEAYEQYFGPGTRLTVT.